A selection of T cell receptor beta chains follows, all from one sample in a study of blood T cell repertoires in COVID-19. TCRdb's table, derived via immunoSEQ multiplex PCR, lists solely in-frame clones and lacks some. The sample includes approximately 96,000 clones, 81% of them seen just once. Sequenced material: peripheral blood. All receptors derive from an elderly woman with acute or convalescent COVID-19. Both conserved end residues are part of each CDR3. A D gene is named only where the DNA matches it firmly. For some rows the clone size is stated as once, few or many, or as a class when expanded; others skip it.

J: TRBJ1-1
V: TRBV7-6
size: few
D: .
CDR3: CASSSDSNTEAFF
DNA: TGTGCCAGCAGCTCCGACTCGAACACTGAAGCTTTCTTT

J: TRBJ1-5
V: TRBV27
size: .
D: .
CDR3: CASSLEGLQPQHF
DNA: TGTGCCAGCAGTTTAGAGGGTCTCCAGCCCCAGCATTTT

J: TRBJ1-2
V: TRBV15
size: .
D: .
CDR3: CATRMDLGGGYTF
DNA: TGTGCCACCAGAATGGACCTCGGAGGTGGCTACACCTTC

J: TRBJ1-2
V: TRBV19
size: .
D: TRBD1
CDR3: CASSQGVSYGYTF
DNA: TGTGCCAGTAGCCAGGGGGTAAGCTATGGCTACACCTTC

J: TRBJ2-2
V: TRBV4-3
size: few
D: .
CDR3: CASSQDRGIGTGELFF
DNA: TGCGCCAGCAGCCAAGATCGGGGTATAGGAACCGGGGAGCTGTTTTTT

J: TRBJ1-2
V: TRBV28
size: .
D: .
CDR3: CASSPRSYGYTF
DNA: TGTGCCAGCAGTCCCCGGAGCTATGGCTACACCTTC

J: TRBJ2-7
V: TRBV28
size: .
D: .
CDR3: CASSSGVPYEQYF
DNA: TGTGCCAGCAGTTCGGGGGTACCCTACGAGCAGTACTTC

J: TRBJ2-3
V: TRBV7-8
size: .
D: .
CDR3: CASSLGEILSSFTDTQYF
DNA: TGTGCCAGCAGCTTAGGAGAAATACTTTCCTCCTTCACAGATACGCAGTATTTT

J: TRBJ2-2
V: TRBV5-1
size: .
D: .
CDR3: CASSFGFSRVGELFF
DNA: TGCGCCAGCAGCTTTGGGTTTTCGCGGGTCGGGGAGCTGTTTTTT

J: TRBJ2-4
V: TRBV5-1
size: .
D: TRBD2
CDR3: CASSLGVRGFDKNIQYF
DNA: TGCGCCAGCAGCTTGGGCGTGCGGGGGTTTGACAAAAACATTCAGTACTTC

J: TRBJ1-5
V: TRBV28
size: few
D: TRBD1
CDR3: CASSPETGGFNQPQHF
DNA: TGTGCCAGCAGTCCAGAAACAGGGGGCTTCAATCAGCCCCAGCATTTT

J: TRBJ1-2
V: TRBV5-4
size: once
D: TRBD1
CDR3: CASSSPGQGAYGYTF
DNA: TGTGCCAGCAGCTCGCCGGGACAGGGGGCTTATGGCTACACCTTC

J: TRBJ1-1
V: TRBV21-1
size: .
D: .
CDR3: CASSKEGTGVNTEAFF
DNA: TGTGCCAGCAGCAAAGAGGGTACAGGGGTAAACACTGAAGCTTTCTTT

J: TRBJ2-5
V: TRBV12-5
size: few
D: .
CDR3: CASGLDSKETQYF
DNA: TGTGCTAGTGGTTTGGACTCGAAAGAGACCCAGTACTTC

J: TRBJ2-3
V: TRBV7-8
size: .
D: TRBD2
CDR3: CASSSAPSGGGDTQYF
DNA: TGTGCCAGCAGCTCCGCCCCTAGCGGGGGGGGAGATACGCAGTATTTT

J: TRBJ1-4
V: TRBV5-1
size: .
D: .
CDR3: CASSLGYPREKLFF
DNA: TGCGCCAGCAGCTTGGGATATCCCAGGGAAAAACTGTTTTTT